These 28 T cell receptor beta chains were all obtained from the same sample, sequenced in a study of CD8+CD57+ T cells in acquired aplastic anemia. The template used for profiling TCR beta VDJ and CDR3 was genomic DNA. Each CDR3 protein gets one entry after TCRdb re-called the reads with MiXCR. Seen here are 150,000 to 200,000 distinct CDR3 sequences, 64% observed once, and the top ten hold approximately 44%. The sequencing input was sorted CD4+, CD8+, or CD8+CD57+ T cells (not recorded which) from PBMCs. These receptors came from a human donor with severe aplastic anemia or a healthy control (not recorded which).

The chain uses TRBV2 and TRBJ2-7; D assignment may be TRBD1 or TRBD2 (5 bases each). Trimming took 6 bases from V and 5 from J, leaving 20 bases between them. The CDR3 is 15 residues long. Germline V CDR1 and CDR2: SNHLY, FYNNEI. The CDR3: CASRSGTDPTNEQYF. CDR3 DNA: TGTGCCAGCAGGTCCGGGACCGATCCTACAAACGAGCAGTACTTC.

This chain uses TRBV10-2 with TRBJ1-6; a possible D gene is TRBD1 (6 bases). The CDR3 length is 13 residues. The ends were cut back, 7 bases at V and 7 bases at J, with 11 bases in the middle. CDR1 and CDR2 (germline): WSHSY, SAAADI. The CDR3 loop is CASKDSSNSPLHF. The CDR3 region has the DNA TGCGCCAGCAAGGACAGTTCGAATTCACCCCTCCACTTT.

The table lists this clonotype with many counts. A single base separates this from a much larger clone, so it may be a read error. CDR3 nucleotide sequence: TGTGCCAGCGGGACAGGGGACGAGCAGCACTTC. Translating it yields CASGTGDEQHF. The gene calls are TRBV6-5 and TRBJ2-7; 10 nucleotides agree with TRBD1. The CDR3 totals 11 residues. Germline values: CDR1 MNHEY, CDR2 SVGAGI.

The chain carries TRBV24-1 and TRBJ2-1; D unclear. The CDR3 totals 13 residues. V lost 4 bases and J lost 5, with 8 bases in between. Germline V gene lookup returns CDR1 KGHDR and CDR2 SFDVKD. The CDR3 coding sequence is TGTGCCACCAGTGACTACCTAAACAATGAGCAGTTCTTC. Translated: CATSDYLNNEQFF.

This sequence joins TRBV15 and TRBJ1-6; tentatively, D is TRBD1 (5 bases). There are 16 residues in the CDR3. The germline gives CDR1 LNHNV, CDR2 YYDKDF (reference sequence). The V gene lost 0 bases and the J gene lost 9 bases, with 15 bases spanning the gap. CDR3 DNA: TGTGCCACCAGCAGAGATAAGGGGTTCCTAACTTCACCCCTCCACTTT. This encodes CATSRDKGFLTSPLHF.

This clonotype has ten or more counts. The V and J genes are TRBV20-1 and TRBJ2-7; 8 nucleotides align to TRBD1. After removal of 6 bases from V and 6 bases from J, the junction contained 22 bases not matched to a gene. CDR3 length: 17 residues. CDR1 is DFQATT and CDR2 is SNEGSKA in the germline V gene (reference sequence). This CDR3 is CSAPLPPGQATGSEQYF. The CDR3 nucleotides read TGCAGTGCCCCGCTACCCCCGGGACAGGCTACGGGGTCCGAGCAGTACTTC.

The chain has TRBV7-2 and TRBJ1-2; D might be TRBD1 (5 bases). The germline gives CDR1 SGHTA, CDR2 FQGNSA. CDR3 size: 13 residues. The V and J ends lost 3 bases and 4 bases respectively, with 9 bases between them. CDR3 sequence: CASSLTVFYGYTF. CDR3 DNA: TGTGCCAGCAGCTTGACAGTCTTCTATGGCTACACCTTC. The whole variable domain, filled in from reference TRBV7-2 and TRBJ1-2, reads GAGVSQSPSNKVTEKGKDVELRCDPISGHTALYWYRQSLGQGLEFLIYFQGNSAPDKSGLPSDRFSAERTGGSVSTLTIQRTQQEDSAVYLCASSLTVFYGYTFGSGTRLTVV.

This clonotype is a singleton in its sample. The chain employs TRBV7-9 and TRBJ1-2; D unclear. This CDR3 has 17 residues. Deletions cut 5 bases from V and 0 bases from J, with 19 bases between. CDR1 SEHNR and CDR2 FQNEAQ come from the germline V gene (reference sequence). This CDR3 is CASSQVTLAEPNYGYTF. CDR3 DNA sequence: TGTGCCAGCAGCCAAGTGACCCTGGCAGAGCCTAACTATGGCTACACCTTC. Full variable domain (remainder filled in from reference TRBV7-9 and TRBJ1-2): DTGVSQNPRHKITKRGQNVTFRCDPISEHNRLYWYRQTLGQGPEFLTYFQNEAQLEKSRLLSDRFSAERPKGSFSTLEIQRTEQGDSAMYLCASSQVTLAEPNYGYTFGSGTRLTVV.

The chain uses TRBV15 and TRBJ1-4; D is possibly TRBD1 (5 bases). Germline CDR1 is LNHNV and CDR2 is YYDKDF (reference sequence). CDR3 length equals 15 residues. V was shortened by 3 bases and J by 7 bases, with 15 bases between the two germline ends. The CDR3 protein is CATSRGVGGGEKLFF. CDR3 nucleotide sequence: TGTGCCACCAGCAGGGGGGTCGGGGGAGGTGAAAAACTGTTTTTT. The full variable domain, rest sourced from reference TRBV15 and TRBJ1-4, is DAMVIQNPRYQVTQFGKPVTLSCSQTLNHNVMYWYQQKSSQAPKLLFHYYDKDFNNEADTPDNFQSRRPNTSFCFLDIRSPGLGDTAMYLCATSRGVGGGEKLFFGSGTQLSVL.

The chain is built from TRBV2 and TRBJ2-7; TRBD1 matches 9 bases. Looked up from germline, CDR1 is SNHLY and CDR2 is FYNNEI. The CDR3 consists of 15 residues. V lost 5 bases to trimming and J lost 3 bases; unmatched junction nucleotides: 8. The CDR3 bases are TGTGCCAGCAGTTCAGGACAGGGGCCGATCTACGAGCAGTACTTC. This gives the protein CASSSGQGPIYEQYF.

The chain recombines TRBV20-1 with TRBJ1-2; 9 nucleotides line up with TRBD1. The ends lost 1 base at V and 5 bases at J; junction bases unmatched: 2. The V gene's germline CDR1 is DFQATT and CDR2 SNEGSKA (reference sequence). The CDR3 has 13 amino acids. The CDR3 DNA reads TGCAGTGCTAGAGCCGGGACAGGGTATGGCTACACCTTC. Its translation: CSARAGTGYGYTF.

This clonotype was counted a few times. V usage is TRBV10-3 and J usage is TRBJ1-1; tentative D call: TRBD1 (5 bases). The CDR3 contains 13 residues. CDR1 ENHRY and CDR2 SYGVKD come from the germline V gene. Deletions cut 7 bases from V and 4 bases from J, with 13 bases between. CDR3 sequence: CAIIGAGPTEAFF. CDR3 DNA sequence: TGTGCCATCATTGGGGCAGGGCCCACTGAAGCTTTCTTT.

Worth noting for this clonotype: A much larger clone differs by one base, so this may be a read error. This sequence joins TRBV5-4 and TRBJ2-5; 7 positions match TRBD1. CDR1 is SGHNT, CDR2 YYREEE, per germline (reference sequence). The CDR3 covers 14 residues. The V segment lost 5 bases and the J segment 2 bases; nucleotides outside the gene matches: 6. The CDR3 here is CASRGTGVQETQYF. CDR3 nucleotide sequence: TGTGCCAGCAGGGGAACAGGGGTACAAGAGACCCAGTACTTC.

The J gene is TRBJ2-1, the V gene TRBV28; 9 bases align to TRBD2. This CDR3 is built from 17 residues. Trimming cost V 6 bases and J 5 bases; bases outside gene matches: 14. The germline V gene has CDR1 MDHEN and CDR2 SYDVKM. The CDR3 bases are TGTGCCAGCAGGGTGCGAGGGCGGGGGGGAGCCGACAATGAGCAGTTCTTC. This codes for CASRVRGRGGADNEQFF.

Regarding this clonotype: Mismatch with germline at one junction end may stem from a read error. V and J are TRBV7-7 and TRBJ2-3, with D maybe TRBD1 (5 bases). The CDR3 extends over 15 amino acids. CDR1 and CDR2 (germline): SSHAT, FNYEAQ (reference sequence). The CDR3 DNA is TGTGCTAGCAGCTTAGGGGATTCAAACACAGATACGCAGTATTTT. Its protein product is CASSLGDSNTDTQYF.

The table lists this clonotype with a few counts. This rearrangement joins TRBV2 to TRBJ2-7; D not resolved. V lost 5 bases to trimming and J lost 2 bases, with 10 bases between them. The CDR3 has 13 amino acids. Germline-derived CDR1 and CDR2 are SNHLY and FYNNEI. The CDR3, as DNA: TGTGCCAGCAGTTACGGTAGCACCTACGAGCAGTACTTC. Its protein product is CASSYGSTYEQYF.

This chain uses TRBV24-1 with TRBJ1-2; TRBD1 matches 7 bases. Trimming took 3 bases from V and 4 from J; bases not matched to a gene: 7. The CDR3 loop spans 15 amino acids. Germline V gives CDR1 KGHDR, CDR2 SFDVKD. CDR3 nucleotide sequence: TGTGCCACCAGTGATCCTAGACAGGGACCCTATGGCTACACCTTC. Protein: CATSDPRQGPYGYTF.

The chain combines TRBV7-2 with TRBJ2-7; 9 bases align to TRBD1. The CDR3 extends over 16 amino acids. Per germline, CDR1 SGHTA and CDR2 FQGNSA. V trimming: 3 bases; J trimming: 3 bases; junction bases outside the gene matches: 9. The CDR3 sequence: CASSFAGTGKYYEQYF. CDR3 DNA sequence: TGTGCCAGCAGCTTTGCCGGGACAGGGAAGTACTACGAGCAGTACTTC.

V and J are TRBV20-1 and TRBJ2-7, with D perhaps matching TRBD1 or TRBD2 (5 bases each). V shed 8 bases and J shed 3 bases, with 14 bases lying between them. CDR3 length equals 12 residues. The germline V gene has CDR1 DFQATT and CDR2 SNEGSKA (reference sequence). In DNA form, the CDR3 reads TGCAGTTTTTGGGACGGTGACTACGAGCAGTACTTC. The encoded protein is CSFWDGDYEQYF.

V usage is TRBV7-9 and J usage is TRBJ2-2; D gene ambiguous. Germline V CDR1 and CDR2: SEHNR, FQNEAQ (reference sequence). Between the trimmed V and J ends, which lost 3 bases and 5 bases, there was a span of 7 bases. This CDR3 region has 13 residues. CDR3 loop: CASSFGTTGELFF. The CDR3 DNA follows: TGTGCCAGCAGCTTTGGTACAACCGGGGAGCTGTTTTTT.

This clonotype was observed a handful of times. The chain uses TRBV19 and TRBJ2-7; TRBD2 agrees at 10 bases. Trimming at V came to 5 bases and at J to 4 bases, leaving 8 bases not matched to a gene. This CDR3 has 15 amino acids. From germline, CDR1 is LNHDA and CDR2 SQIVND (reference sequence). The CDR3 DNA is TGTGCCAGTAGTGCTCCGGGACTAGCGCGTTACGAGCAGTACTTC. It yields the protein CASSAPGLARYEQYF.

The chain recombines TRBV12-3 or TRBV12-4 with TRBJ2-3, with 9 bases that match TRBD2. The CDR3 consists of 15 residues. V lost 5 bases and J lost 0; bases outside the gene matches: 3. The CDR3 is CASSGLAFSTDTQYF. The CDR3 DNA reads as TGTGCCAGCAGTGGACTAGCGTTTAGCACAGATACGCAGTATTTT.

The chain combines TRBV9 with TRBJ2-1; 8 bases align to TRBD2. The germline gives CDR1 SGDLS, CDR2 YYNGEE. The CDR3 contains 16 residues. V was pared by 4 bases and J by 10 bases, with 16 bases of the junction left unmatched. The CDR3 bases are TGTGCCAGCAGCCTATCGGGAAGCGGGAGCATCGGAGAGCAGTTCTTC. This translates into CASSLSGSGSIGEQFF.

As to this clonotype: Given the absence of the conserved phenylalanine or tryptophan at the CDR3 end, a read error is likely. The DNA is omitted, as the CDR3 cannot be located on it reliably, and the CDR3 follows TCRdb's listing. The rearrangement uses TRBV24-1 and TRBJ2-2; TRBD1, the D gene given by the table, was not confirmed from the DNA. CDR1 KGHDR and CDR2 SFDVKD come from the germline V gene. The CDR3 length equals 14 residues, ends included. The CDR3 spells CATSASGSPHGGHL.

The rearrangement joins TRBV19 to TRBJ2-7; 7 bases agree with TRBD2. The CDR3 has 15 amino acids. V lost 5 bases to trimming and J lost 3 bases; unmatched junction nucleotides: 10. The V gene's germline CDR1 is LNHDA and CDR2 SQIVND (reference sequence). CDR3 in DNA: TGTGCCAGTAGTCCTGGGGGAGGGGCAGGCTACGAGCAGTACTTC. Amino acids: CASSPGGGAGYEQYF.

This clonotype came up a few times. The CDR3 here is CASSLAGETQYF. CDR3 nucleotide sequence: TGTGCCAGCAGCTTAGCGGGGGAGACCCAGTACTTC. The genes are TRBV7-6 and TRBJ2-5; D gene ambiguous. Deletions cut 0 bases from V and 5 bases from J, with 4 bases between. Germline V lookup: CDR1 SGHVS, CDR2 FNYEAQ. This CDR3 is 12 amino acids long.

This clonotype showed up many times. V usage is TRBV10-3 and J usage is TRBJ2-7; the match to TRBD2 covers 7 bases. Per germline, CDR1 ENHRY and CDR2 SYGVKD. J gave up 3 bases and V 3 bases, and 11 bases lay outside the gene matches. CDR3 length equals 16 residues. CDR3 DNA: TGTGCCATCAGTGATGGCTCCGGGACTACCCGCTACGAGCAGTACTTC. Its protein is CAISDGSGTTRYEQYF.

Only a few counts were recorded for this clonotype. The CDR3 DNA sequence: TGTGCCAGCAGTGACAAATCCTCTGGGAAACTGTTTTTT. Encoded protein: CASSDKSSGKLFF. The rearrangement joins TRBV6-4 to TRBJ1-4; D is ambiguous. Trimming shortened V by 2 bases and J by 11 bases, and 12 bases separated the two germline ends. The CDR3 is made up of 13 amino acids. The germline gives CDR1 MRHNA, CDR2 SNTAGT.